Sequencing of this TCR beta chain was carried out in a study of glioma-infiltrating T cells after dendritic cell vaccination. Study-level background: Glioblastoma patients came from Phase I and II dendritic cell vaccination trials.

Documented time point: after dendritic cell vaccination, including at tumor progression/relapse. Monocyte-derived dendritic cells, cultured seven days with IL-4 and GM-CSF, were pulsed with autologous tumor lysate. Only patients with spare fresh-frozen tumor and over two years of follow-up were included. Dendritic cell vaccine was injected intradermally three times, biweekly. The method was immunoSEQ multiplex PCR; TCRdb's version includes in-frame clones alone and lacks a portion of them. Among about 1,100 clones, around 82% were seen once, and the ten largest hold more than 8%. Trimming stripped 3 bases from V and 7 bases from J, with 10 bases between. The germline V gene has CDR1 LNHDA and CDR2 SQIVND (reference sequence). The CDR3 has 12 residues.

The chain is built from TRBV19 and TRBJ2-7; the D gene is possibly TRBD2 (6 bases). The material sequenced was tumor tissue, taken after dendritic cell vaccination. The source is a human donor with glioblastoma. The CDR3 sequence is CASSIGRGEQYF. The CDR3 nucleotides read TGTGCCAGTAGTATCGGGCGGGGAGAGCAGTACTTC. Based on the CDR3 plus reference TRBV19 and TRBJ2-7, the full variable domain is DGGITQSPKYLFRKEGQNVTLSCEQNLNHDAMYWYRQDPGQGLRLIYYSQIVNDFQKGDIAEGYSVSREKKESFPLTVTSAQKNPTAFYLCASSIGRGEQYFGPGTRLTVT.